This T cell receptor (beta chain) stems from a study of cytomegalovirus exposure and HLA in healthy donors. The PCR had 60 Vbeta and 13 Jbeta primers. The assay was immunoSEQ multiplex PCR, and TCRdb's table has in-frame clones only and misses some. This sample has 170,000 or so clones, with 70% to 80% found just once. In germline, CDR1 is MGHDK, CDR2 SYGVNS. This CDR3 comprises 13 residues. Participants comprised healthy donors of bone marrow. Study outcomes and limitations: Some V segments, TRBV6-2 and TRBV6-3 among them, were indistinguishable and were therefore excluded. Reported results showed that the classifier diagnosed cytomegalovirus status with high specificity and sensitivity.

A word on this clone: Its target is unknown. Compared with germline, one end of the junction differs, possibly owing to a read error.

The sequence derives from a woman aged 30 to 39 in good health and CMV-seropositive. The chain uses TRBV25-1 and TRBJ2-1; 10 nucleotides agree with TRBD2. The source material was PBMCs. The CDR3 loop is CASSGIAGGVVVF. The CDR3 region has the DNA TGTGCCAGCAGTGGGATAGCGGGAGGAGTGGTGGTCTTC.